This T cell receptor beta chain was documented in a study of blood T cells in healthy people across ages (dated by TCRdb to between 2015 and 2016). At the level of the whole study: In model experiments, template switching captured about one uniquely barcoded TCR beta cDNA molecule for every two T cells. The study measured age-related changes in TCR beta repertoire diversity using deep sequencing normalized with unique cDNA molecular identifiers. Donors were grouped into four age groups: young (average approximately 15 years), middle-aged (over 35), aged (approximately 67) and long-lived (over 80). Donors of different ages were randomly distributed across sequencing lanes to avoid experimental bias. Using the same blood draw, the study looked at two additional independent replicas of 1 million unique cDNA reads for two donors, one aged 18 to 29 and the other aged 80 or older. The study at large found these results: A strong correlation was found between observed TCR beta diversity and the percentage of naive T cells measured by flow cytometry. The long-lived group showed more naive CD4+ T cells, fewer expanded clones and increased TCR diversity than the aged group, suggesting age selection. Because donor CMV infection status was unknown, age-related changes in expanded clonotypes were potentially confounded. Since profiling was done on bulk unsorted PBMCs, naive and antigen-experienced compartments could not be conclusively compared. Total diversity estimates from one million sequenced T cells were considered lower bounds and underestimates. As age increased, observed TCR beta diversity per million T cells dropped in a roughly linear way, and a significant reduction was already evident by age about 40.

The table lists this clonotype with a few counts. The target of this receptor is not known. The sample holds no much larger clone one base away, and base qualities are not on file. CDR1 LGHNA and CDR2 YSLEER were looked up in the germline V gene. Unmatched junction bases come to 8, with V trimmed by 0 bases and J by 6 bases. Measured from the cysteine to the phenylalanine, the CDR3 is 16 residues long. CDR3 DNA is the only sequence kept; it has 48 bases, read in frame from the first base. Donors were 30 to 45 systemically healthy Caucasian individuals from Russia aged roughly 6 to 95 years. Ten milliliters of peripheral blood were drawn from each donor into EDTA-treated Vacutainer tubes. Ficoll-Paque density-gradient centrifugation was used to isolate PBMCs, with at least 6.5 million per sample. Trizol reagent was used to extract total RNA from PBMCs, with at least 6 micrograms per sample. Naive CD45RAhigh/CD27high T cell percentages were measured by flow cytometry on a PBMC aliquot from every donor.

The receptor library was made with 5' RACE. TCRdb lists the instrument as Illumina HiSeq 2500. A second roughly 6 to 11 cycle PCR used a sample-barcoded 5' primer and a J-beta primer mix. A unique molecular identifier was introduced onto each TCR beta cDNA molecule by a template-switch 5' adaptor carrying 12 random nucleotides. Each sample yielded at least 3 million CDR3-containing paired-end reads. First-strand cDNA synthesis was performed from all RNA using the Mint cDNA synthesis kit, with priming by a TRBC-specific oligonucleotide. Following uracil-DNA glycosylase treatment, a first 18-cycle PCR with universal primers M1SS and BC2_uni_R was performed on all cDNA. The paper's data handling went like this. For normalization, 1 million high-quality reads, each with a distinct molecular identifier, were randomly selected from each sample. Instead of being binned into consensus sequences, reads with shared molecular identifiers were discarded. MiTCR, with a Q25 quality threshold and the strictest error-elimination algorithm, was used for CDR3 identification, clonotype clustering and error correction. A nonparametric unseen species model with Euler transformation was used to estimate lower-bound total TCR beta diversity. TCRdb ran its own pipeline on the public reads, namely fastp trimming at Q25 and MiXCR clone calling, and kept in-frame beta chains. Records with the same CDR3 protein are collapsed into one entry carrying the most frequent genes and DNA. These V and J calls originate from TCRdb's pipeline instead of the authors' own analysis. The sample table contains hundreds of thousands of distinct CDR3 sequences; only one count was recorded for roughly 43% of them. Clones ranked in the top ten supply 25% to 35% of the sample.

The TCR originated in a man at least 80 years old in good health. Sequences were obtained from blood. The receptor chain draws on TRBV4-3 and TRBJ2-4; 7 bases in the junction line up with TRBD2. The CDR3 loop reads CASSQDWEGLRNIQYF. The DNA reads TGCGCCAGCAGCCAAGATTGGGAGGGTCTAAGAAACATTCAGTACTTC.